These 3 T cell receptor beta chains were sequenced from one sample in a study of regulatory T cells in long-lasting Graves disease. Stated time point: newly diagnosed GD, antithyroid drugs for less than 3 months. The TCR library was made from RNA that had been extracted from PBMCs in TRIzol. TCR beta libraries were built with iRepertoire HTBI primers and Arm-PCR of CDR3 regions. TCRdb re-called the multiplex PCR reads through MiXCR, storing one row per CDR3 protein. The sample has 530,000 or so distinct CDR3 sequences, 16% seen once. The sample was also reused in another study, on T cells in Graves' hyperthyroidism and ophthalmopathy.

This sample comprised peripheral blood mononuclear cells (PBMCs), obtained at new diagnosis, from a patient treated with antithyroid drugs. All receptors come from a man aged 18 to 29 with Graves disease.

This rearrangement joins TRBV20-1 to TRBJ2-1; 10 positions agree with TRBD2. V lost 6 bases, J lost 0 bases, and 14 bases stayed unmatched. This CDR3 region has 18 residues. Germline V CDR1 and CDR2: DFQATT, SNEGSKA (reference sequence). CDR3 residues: CSARSSSGRSLSYNEQFF. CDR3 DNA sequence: TGCAGTGCCCGCAGCTCTAGCGGGAGAAGCCTCTCCTACAATGAGCAGTTCTTC.

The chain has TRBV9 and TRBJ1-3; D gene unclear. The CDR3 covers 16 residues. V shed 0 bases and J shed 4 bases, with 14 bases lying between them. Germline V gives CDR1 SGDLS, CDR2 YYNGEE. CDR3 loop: CASSVGTPGGGNTIYF. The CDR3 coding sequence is TGTGCCAGCAGCGTAGGAACCCCGGGCGGGGGAAACACCATATATTTT. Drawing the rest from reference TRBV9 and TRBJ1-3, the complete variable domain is DSGVTQTPKHLITATGQRVTLRCSPRSGDLSVYWYQQSLDQGLQFLIQYYNGEERAKGNILERFSAQQFPDLHSELNLSSLELGDSALYFCASSVGTPGGGNTIYFGEGSWLTVV.

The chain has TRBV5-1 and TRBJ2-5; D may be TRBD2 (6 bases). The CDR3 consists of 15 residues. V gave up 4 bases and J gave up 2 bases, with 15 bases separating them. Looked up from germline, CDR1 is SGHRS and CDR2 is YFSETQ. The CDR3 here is CASSLALAPQETQYF. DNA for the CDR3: TGCGCCAGCAGCCTCGCGCTAGCGCCTCAAGAGACCCAGTACTTC.